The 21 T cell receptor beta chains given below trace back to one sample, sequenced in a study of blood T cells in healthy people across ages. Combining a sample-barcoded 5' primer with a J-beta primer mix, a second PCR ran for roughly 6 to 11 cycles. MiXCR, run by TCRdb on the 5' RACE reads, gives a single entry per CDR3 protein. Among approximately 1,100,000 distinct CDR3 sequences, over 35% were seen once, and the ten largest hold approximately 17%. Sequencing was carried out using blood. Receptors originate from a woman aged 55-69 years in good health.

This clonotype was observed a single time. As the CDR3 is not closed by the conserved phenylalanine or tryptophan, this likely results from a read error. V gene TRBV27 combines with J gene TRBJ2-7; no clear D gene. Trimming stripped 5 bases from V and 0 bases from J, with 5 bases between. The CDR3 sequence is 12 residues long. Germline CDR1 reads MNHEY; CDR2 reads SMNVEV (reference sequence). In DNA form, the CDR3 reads TGTGCCAGCAGTGCAAACTCCTACGAGCAGTACTTA. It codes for CASSANSYEQYL.

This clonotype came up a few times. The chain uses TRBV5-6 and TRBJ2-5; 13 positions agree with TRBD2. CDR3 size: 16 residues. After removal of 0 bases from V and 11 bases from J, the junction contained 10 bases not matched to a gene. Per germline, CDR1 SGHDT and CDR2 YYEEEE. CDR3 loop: CASSLALGLAGESQYF. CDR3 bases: TGTGCCAGCAGCTTGGCCCTAGGACTAGCGGGAGAATCGCAGTACTTC.

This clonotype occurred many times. CDR3 region: CAISGGTGSEQYF. CDR3 nucleotide sequence: TGTGCCATCAGTGGAGGTACGGGTAGCGAGCAGTACTTC. V usage is TRBV10-3 and J usage is TRBJ2-7, with D hard to call. Trimming removed 4 bases from V and 6 bases from J, with 13 bases in between. The CDR3 covers 13 residues. The germline V gene encodes CDR1 ENHRY and CDR2 SYGVKD.

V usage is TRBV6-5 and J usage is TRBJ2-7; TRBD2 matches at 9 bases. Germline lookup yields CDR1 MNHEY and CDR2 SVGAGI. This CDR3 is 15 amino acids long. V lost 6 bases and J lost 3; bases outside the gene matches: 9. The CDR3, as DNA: TGTGCCAGCAGCCGAGGACTAGCGAGAGACTACGAGCAGTACTTC. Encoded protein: CASSRGLARDYEQYF.

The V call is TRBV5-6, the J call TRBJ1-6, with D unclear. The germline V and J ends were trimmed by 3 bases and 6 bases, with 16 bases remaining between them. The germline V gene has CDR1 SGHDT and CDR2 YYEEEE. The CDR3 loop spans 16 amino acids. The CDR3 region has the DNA TGTGCCAGCAGCTCAGACGCGGGGATGATTAATTCACCCCTCCACTTT. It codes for CASSSDAGMINSPLHF.

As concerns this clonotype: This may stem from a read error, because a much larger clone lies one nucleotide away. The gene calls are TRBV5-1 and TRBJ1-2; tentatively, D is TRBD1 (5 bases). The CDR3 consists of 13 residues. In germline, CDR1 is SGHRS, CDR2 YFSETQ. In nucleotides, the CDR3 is TGCGCCAGCGGCTTGGGAGGGGATTACGGCTACACCTTC. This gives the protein CASGLGGDYGYTF.

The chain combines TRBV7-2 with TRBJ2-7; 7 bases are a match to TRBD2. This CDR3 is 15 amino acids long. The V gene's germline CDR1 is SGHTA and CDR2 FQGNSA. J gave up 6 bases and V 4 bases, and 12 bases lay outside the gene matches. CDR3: CASSSAKWEGGEQYF. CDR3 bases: TGTGCCAGCAGCTCAGCGAAGTGGGAGGGCGGCGAGCAGTACTTC.

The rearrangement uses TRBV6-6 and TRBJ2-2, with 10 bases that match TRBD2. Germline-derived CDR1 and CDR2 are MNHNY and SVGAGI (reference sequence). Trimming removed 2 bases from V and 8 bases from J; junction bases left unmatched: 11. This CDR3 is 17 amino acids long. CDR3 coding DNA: TGTGCCAGCAGTTACGAGTCGGCTAGCGGGAGTTCGGGGGAGCTGTTTTTT. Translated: CASSYESASGSSGELFF.

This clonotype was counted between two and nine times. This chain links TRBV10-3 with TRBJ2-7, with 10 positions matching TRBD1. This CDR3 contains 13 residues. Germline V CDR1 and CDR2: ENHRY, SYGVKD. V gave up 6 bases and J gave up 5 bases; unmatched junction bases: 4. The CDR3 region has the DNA TGTGCCATCAGAGGGACAGGGGACCACGAGCAGTACTTC. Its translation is CAIRGTGDHEQYF.

CDR3 bases: TGCAGTGTGACTAGCGAGCAAGAGACCCAGTACTTC. Translation gives CSVTSEQETQYF. J is TRBJ2-4 and V is TRBV20-1; 8 nucleotides align to TRBD2. The end of the DNA aligns better with TRBJ2-5, so the J call may be wrong. CDR3 length equals 12 residues. From germline, CDR1 is DFQATT and CDR2 SNEGSKA (reference sequence).

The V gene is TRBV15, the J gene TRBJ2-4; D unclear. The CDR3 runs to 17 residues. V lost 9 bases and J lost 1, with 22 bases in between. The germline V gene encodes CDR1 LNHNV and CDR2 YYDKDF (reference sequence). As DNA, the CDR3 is TGTGCCACAGGACGACCTCTTGAGGTGGAGGCCAAAAACATTCAGTACTTC. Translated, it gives CATGRPLEVEAKNIQYF.

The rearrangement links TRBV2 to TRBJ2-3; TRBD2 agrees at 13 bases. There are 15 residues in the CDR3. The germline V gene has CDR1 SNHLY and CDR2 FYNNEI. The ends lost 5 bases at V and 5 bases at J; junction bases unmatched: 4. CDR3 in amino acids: CASSPGTSGIDTQYF. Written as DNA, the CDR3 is TGTGCCAGCAGTCCAGGGACTAGCGGGATAGATACGCAGTATTTT.

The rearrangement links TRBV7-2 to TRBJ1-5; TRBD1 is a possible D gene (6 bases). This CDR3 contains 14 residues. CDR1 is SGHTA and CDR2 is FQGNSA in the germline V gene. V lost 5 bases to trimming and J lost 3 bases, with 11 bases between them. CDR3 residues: CASSLQGYNQPQHF. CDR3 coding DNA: TGTGCCAGCAGCCTCCAGGGGTACAATCAGCCCCAGCATTTT.

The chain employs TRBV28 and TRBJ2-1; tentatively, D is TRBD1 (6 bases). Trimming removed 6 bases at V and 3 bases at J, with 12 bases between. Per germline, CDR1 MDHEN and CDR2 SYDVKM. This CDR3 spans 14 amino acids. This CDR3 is CASRQGQSYNEQFF. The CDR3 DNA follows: TGTGCCAGCAGACAAGGACAGAGCTACAATGAGCAGTTCTTC.

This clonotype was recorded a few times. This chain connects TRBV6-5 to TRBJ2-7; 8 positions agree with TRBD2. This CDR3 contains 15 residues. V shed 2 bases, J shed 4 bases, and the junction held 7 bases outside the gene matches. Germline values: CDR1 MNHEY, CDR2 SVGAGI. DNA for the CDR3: TGTGCCAGCAGTTACCTCGGACTAGCAGATTACGAGCAGTACTTC. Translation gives CASSYLGLADYEQYF.

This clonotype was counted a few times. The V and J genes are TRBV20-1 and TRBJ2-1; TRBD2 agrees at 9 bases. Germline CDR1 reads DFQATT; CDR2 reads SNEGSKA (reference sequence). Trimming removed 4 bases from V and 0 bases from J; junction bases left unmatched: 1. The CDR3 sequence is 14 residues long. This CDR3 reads CSAKREASYNEQFF. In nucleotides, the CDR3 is TGCAGTGCTAAGCGGGAGGCCTCCTACAATGAGCAGTTCTTC.

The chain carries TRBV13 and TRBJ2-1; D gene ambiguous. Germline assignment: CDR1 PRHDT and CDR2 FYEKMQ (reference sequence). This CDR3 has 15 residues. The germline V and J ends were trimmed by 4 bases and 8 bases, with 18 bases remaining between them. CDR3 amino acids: CASSSDQSSADEQFF. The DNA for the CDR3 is TGTGCCAGCAGCTCCGATCAGTCGTCTGCTGATGAGCAGTTCTTC.

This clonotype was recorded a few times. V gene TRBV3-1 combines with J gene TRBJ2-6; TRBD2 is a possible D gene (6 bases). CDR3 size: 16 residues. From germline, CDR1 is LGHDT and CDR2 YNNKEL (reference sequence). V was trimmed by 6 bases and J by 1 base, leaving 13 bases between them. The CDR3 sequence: CASRLRRGSGANVLTF. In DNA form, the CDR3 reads TGTGCCAGCAGACTTCGGCGGGGATCTGGGGCCAACGTCCTGACTTTC.

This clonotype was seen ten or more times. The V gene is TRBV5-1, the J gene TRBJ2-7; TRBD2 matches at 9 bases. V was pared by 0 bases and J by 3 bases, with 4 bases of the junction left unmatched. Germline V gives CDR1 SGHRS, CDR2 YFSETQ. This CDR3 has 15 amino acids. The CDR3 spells CASSLVFSGGYEQYF. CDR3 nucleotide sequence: TGCGCCAGCAGCTTGGTTTTTAGCGGGGGCTACGAGCAGTACTTC.

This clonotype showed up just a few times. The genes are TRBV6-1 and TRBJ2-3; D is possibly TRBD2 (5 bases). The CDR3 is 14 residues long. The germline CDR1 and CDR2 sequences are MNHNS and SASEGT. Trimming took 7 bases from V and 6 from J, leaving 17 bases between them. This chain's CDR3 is CASTRRAAADTQYF. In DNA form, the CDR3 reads TGTGCCAGCACCCGGCGGGCAGCGGCGGATACGCAGTATTTT.

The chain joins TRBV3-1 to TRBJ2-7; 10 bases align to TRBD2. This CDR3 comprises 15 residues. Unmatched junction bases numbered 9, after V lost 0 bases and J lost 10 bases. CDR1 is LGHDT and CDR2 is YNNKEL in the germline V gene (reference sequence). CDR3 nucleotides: TGTGCCAGCAGCCAAGATCCTAGCGGGAGAGGGGGCCAGTACTTC. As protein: CASSQDPSGRGGQYF.